What follows are 27 T cell receptor beta chains derived from one specimen sequenced in a study of beta chain features in type 1 diabetes. General study findings and limits: Type 1 diabetes patients showed a moderate but significant shortening of TCRB CDR3s in all four CD4+ subsets.

cDNA synthesis used the whole RNA isolate, giving expressed TCRB sequences. Sequenced by immunoSEQ multiplex PCR; TCRdb stores in-frame clones only, minus some. This sample has about 370,000 clones; over 8.5% occur once, and the top ten carry about 0.64%. These receptors lack a known antigen. What was sequenced was central memory CD4+ T cells from blood. The source of these receptors is a man under 40 with type 1 diabetes.

The rearrangement joins TRBV6-4 to TRBJ2-4; 7 positions match TRBD2. Germline trimming cut 5 bases from V and 0 bases from J; bases unmatched to any gene: 13. The CDR3 spans 18 residues. Germline V gene lookup returns CDR1 MRHNA and CDR2 SNTAGT. The CDR3 DNA is TGTGCCAGCAGTCCCTACCTTAGCGGGCGCTTAGCCAAAAACATTCAGTACTTC. Translated, it gives CASSPYLSGRLAKNIQYF.

This clone appeared a few times. The V call is TRBV27, the J call TRBJ2-2; weak D call: TRBD1 (6 bases). The V gene lost 7 bases and the J gene lost 1 base, with 16 bases spanning the gap. In germline, CDR1 is MNHEY, CDR2 SMNVEV (reference sequence). The CDR3 extends over 16 amino acids. The CDR3 DNA sequence: TGTGCCAGCAACGTAGCAGGGGCCGAGAACACCGGGGAGCTGTTTTTT. Protein: CASNVAGAENTGELFF.

At least ten counts were recorded for this clone. This rearrangement joins TRBV18 to TRBJ1-1; no clear D gene. Trimming removed 6 bases from V and 6 bases from J, with 11 bases in between. Germline V lookup: CDR1 KGHSH, CDR2 LQKENI. This CDR3 comprises 12 residues. This CDR3 reads CASSPRGAEAFF. The CDR3 DNA reads as TGTGCCAGCTCCCCAAGAGGAGCTGAAGCTTTCTTT.

The chain carries TRBV5-4 and TRBJ1-2; D call uncertain. The germline V and J ends were trimmed by 1 base and 8 bases, with 18 bases remaining between them. The length of the CDR3 is 15 residues. The germline V gene has CDR1 SGHNT and CDR2 YYREEE (reference sequence). The CDR3 DNA follows: TGTGCCAGCAGCTTGAAGATGTCTCAGGTCGGGGGCTACACCTTC. Protein product: CASSLKMSQVGGYTF.

The V gene is TRBV5-8, the J gene TRBJ1-2, with 7 bases aligning to TRBD1. The trim removed 3 bases at V and 4 bases at J, leaving 9 bases unmatched. CDR1 SGHTS and CDR2 YDEGEE come from the germline V gene. The CDR3 loop spans 15 amino acids. DNA of the CDR3: TGTGCCAGCAGCTCGCGGACAGGTTGGGGCTATGGCTACACCTTC. It encodes CASSSRTGWGYGYTF.

Only a few counts were recorded for this clone. The chain uses TRBV5-6 and TRBJ1-1; possible D gene TRBD1, 6 bases. With 3 bases removed from V and 3 bases from J, the gap between germline ends came to 12 bases. This CDR3 has 14 residues. Germline assignment: CDR1 SGHDT and CDR2 YYEEEE. The CDR3 region is CASSYQRGDTEAFF. The CDR3 DNA follows: TGTGCCAGCAGCTACCAAAGGGGGGACACTGAAGCTTTCTTT.

The chain has TRBV4-1 and TRBJ1-5; TRBD1 matches at 7 bases. CDR3 length: 15 amino acids. The trim removed 6 bases at V and 2 bases at J, leaving 7 bases unmatched. Germline-derived CDR1 and CDR2 are MGHRA and YSYEKL. CDR3 in amino acids: CASSYDRVGNQPQHF. The CDR3 DNA reads as TGCGCCAGCAGTTATGACAGGGTCGGCAATCAGCCCCAGCATTTT.

This clone came up many times. This rearrangement joins TRBV28 to TRBJ2-6; D gene ambiguous. Trimming took off 3 bases at V and 4 bases at J, with 4 bases between the two ends. Germline lookup yields CDR1 MDHEN and CDR2 SYDVKM. The CDR3 sequence is 13 residues long. CDR3 residues: CASSFSGANVLTF. CDR3 in DNA: TGTGCCAGCAGTTTCAGCGGGGCCAACGTCCTGACTTTC.

This clone occurred many times. The chain's CDR3 is CASSYGRVQFF. CDR3 bases: TGTGCCAGCAGTTATGGCAGAGTGCAGTTCTTC. This sequence joins TRBV6-5 and TRBJ2-1; no definite D call. CDR3 length: 11 amino acids. Germline V gene data show CDR1 as MNHEY and CDR2 as SVGAGI. V shed 3 bases and J shed 12 bases, with 9 bases lying between them.

A few counts support this clone. The gene calls are TRBV7-2 and TRBJ2-2; 12 bases fit TRBD2. Losses at the gene ends were 5 bases for V and 5 bases for J; bases not matched to a gene: 6. The CDR3 is made up of 16 amino acids. Germline-derived CDR1 and CDR2 are SGHTA and FQGNSA. The CDR3 DNA follows: TGTGCCAGCAGCGGGGGACTAGCGGGTAATACCGGGGAGCTGTTTTTT. This gives the protein CASSGGLAGNTGELFF.

V gene TRBV7-9 combines with J gene TRBJ1-2; 7 positions agree with TRBD1. There are 16 residues in the CDR3. Germline lookup yields CDR1 SEHNR and CDR2 FQNEAQ (reference sequence). V was clipped by 5 bases and J by 1 base; unmatched bases: 10. The CDR3 DNA is TGTGCCAGCAGCCCCCCCGATGACAGGGTTAACTATGGCTACACCTTC. The encoded protein is CASSPPDDRVNYGYTF.

V and J are TRBV28 and TRBJ2-3; the match to TRBD2 covers 11 bases. The CDR3 is 16 amino acids. Germline CDR1 MDHEN, CDR2 SYDVKM. V shed 1 base and J 4 bases; nucleotides not matched to a gene: 4. The CDR3 reads CASSLYTSGSADTQYF. Written as DNA, the CDR3 is TGTGCCAGCAGTTTATACACTAGCGGGAGTGCAGATACGCAGTATTTT.

This clone was detected many times. The rearrangement links TRBV5-1 to TRBJ2-2, with TRBD1 matching 7 bases. The J segment lost 4 bases and the V segment lost 3 bases, leaving 6 bases of the junction unmatched. The CDR3 is 15 residues long. The germline CDR1 and CDR2 sequences are SGHRS and YFSETQ. The DNA for the CDR3 is TGCGCCAGCAGCTCCACAGGGGAAAGCACCGGGGAGCTGTTTTTT. Translating it yields CASSSTGESTGELFF.

The genes are TRBV5-1 and TRBJ2-5; D call uncertain. Germline values: CDR1 SGHRS, CDR2 YFSETQ. The CDR3 has 14 residues. Trimming took off 5 bases at V and 1 base at J, with 12 bases between the two ends. CDR3 protein: CASRFGPTQETQYF. CDR3 in DNA: TGCGCCAGCAGATTCGGACCGACCCAAGAGACCCAGTACTTC.

This sequence joins TRBV4-3 and TRBJ2-3, with D possibly matching TRBD2 (5 bases). Germline V gene data show CDR1 as LGHNA and CDR2 as YSLEER. The CDR3 is 16 residues long. V was shortened by 0 bases and J by 2 bases, with 12 bases between the two germline ends. This CDR3 is CASSQEFRGNTDTQYF. In DNA, the CDR3 is TGCGCCAGCAGCCAAGAATTCCGAGGGAACACAGATACGCAGTATTTT.

This clone was seen only a few times. The chain joins TRBV6-6 to TRBJ1-2; no firm D call. Germline CDR1 reads MNHNY; CDR2 reads SVGAGI (reference sequence). Trimming pared 7 bases from V and 4 bases from J, leaving 10 bases between. This CDR3 has 12 amino acids. Here the CDR3 DNA reads TGTGCCAGCACAGTCCTTATCTATGGCTACACCTTC. This encodes CASTVLIYGYTF.

The chain combines TRBV11-2 with TRBJ1-1; weak D call: TRBD1 (6 bases). Trimming stripped 9 bases from V and 2 bases from J, with 10 bases between. The CDR3 contains 12 residues. The germline gives CDR1 SGHAT, CDR2 FQNNGV. CDR3 in DNA: TGTGCCAGTGGACAGCGAAACACTGAAGCTTTCTTT. Residues: CASGQRNTEAFF.

The J gene is TRBJ1-1, the V gene TRBV4-2; D call uncertain. This CDR3 is built from 15 residues. Per the germline V gene, CDR1 is LGHNA and CDR2 is YNFKEQ. V was shortened by 1 base and J by 1 base, with 10 bases between the two germline ends. The CDR3 protein is CASSQGRRENTEAFF. The CDR3 region has the DNA TGTGCCAGCAGCCAAGGTCGGCGGGAGAACACTGAAGCTTTCTTT.

This clone was observed a few times. This chain uses TRBV6-6 with TRBJ2-1; D not certain. CDR1 is MNHNY, CDR2 SVGAGI, per germline (reference sequence). The CDR3 sequence is 11 residues long. V gave up 4 bases and J gave up 10 bases, with 8 bases separating them. The DNA for the CDR3 is TGTGCCAGCAGTTCCTGGGAAGAGCAGTTCTTC. It encodes CASSSWEEQFF.

The chain has TRBV7-2 and TRBJ2-5, with 14 bases fitting TRBD2. Gene TRBJ2-7 matches the end of the DNA better, so the J call may be wrong. CDR3 length: 15 residues. CDR1 is SGHTA, CDR2 FQGNSA, per germline. The CDR3 sequence is CASNRLAGGGDEQYF. CDR3 nucleotide sequence: TGTGCCAGCAACCGACTAGCGGGAGGGGGGGACGAGCAGTACTTC.

This clone appeared a few times. The gene calls are TRBV7-2 and TRBJ1-1; D remains unclear. There are 13 residues in the CDR3. Trimming pared 0 bases from V and 6 bases from J, leaving 8 bases between. Per germline, CDR1 SGHTA and CDR2 FQGNSA. The CDR3 bases are TGTGCCAGCAGCTTAGCTGGAAAAGCTGAAGCTTTCTTT. Translation gives CASSLAGKAEAFF.

The J gene is TRBJ1-2, the V gene TRBV11-2; D is undetermined. V was pared by 4 bases and J by 5 bases, with 20 bases between. This CDR3 is 16 amino acids long. The germline gives CDR1 SGHAT, CDR2 FQNNGV. The CDR3 coding sequence is TGTGCCAGCAGCTCCTTGGGCGGGCGCCTCGTATATGGCTACACCTTC. This sequence encodes CASSSLGGRLVYGYTF.

The rearrangement uses TRBV18 and TRBJ1-3, with 9 bases lining up with TRBD1. CDR1 and CDR2 from the germline V gene are KGHSH and LQKENI. The CDR3 contains 16 residues. Germline trimming cut 1 base from V and 4 bases from J; bases unmatched to any gene: 5. The CDR3 loop reads CASSPQSGTGGNTIYF. CDR3 sequence (DNA): TGTGCCAGCTCACCACAGTCCGGGACAGGGGGAAACACCATATATTTT.

The chain joins TRBV30 to TRBJ2-3; 12 bases are a match to TRBD2. The CDR3 contains 18 residues. Looked up from germline, CDR1 is GTSNPN and CDR2 is SVGIG (reference sequence). After removal of 0 bases from V and 6 bases from J, the junction contained 13 bases not matched to a gene. For the CDR3, the DNA is TGTGCCTGGAGTGTACAGACTAGCGGGAGCTACCCGGCGGATACGCAGTATTTT. This sequence encodes CAWSVQTSGSYPADTQYF.

This clone was recorded a few times. V and J are TRBV5-6 and TRBJ2-7, with D perhaps TRBD2 (6 bases). This CDR3 region has 14 residues. With 0 bases removed from V and 6 bases from J, the gap between germline ends came to 13 bases. Per germline, CDR1 SGHDT and CDR2 YYEEEE. The CDR3 nucleotides are TGTGCCAGCAGCTTGGATATGGGGGAGGCCGAGCAGTACTTC. It codes for CASSLDMGEAEQYF.

This clone has a handful of counts. The chain combines TRBV14 with TRBJ2-7; TRBD1 matches at 11 bases. Germline CDR1 and CDR2: SGHDN and FVKESK. J lost 4 bases, V lost 2 bases, and 16 bases had no gene match. The CDR3 runs to 19 residues. The CDR3 loop reads CASSQLRDFTGTGGYEQYF. The CDR3, as DNA: TGTGCCAGCAGCCAACTACGTGACTTTACCGGGACAGGGGGATACGAGCAGTACTTC. Full variable domain (remainder filled in from reference TRBV14 and TRBJ2-7): EAGVTQFPSHSVIEKGQTVTLRCDPISGHDNLYWYRRVMGKEIKFLLHFVKESKQDESGMPNNRFLAERTGGTYSTLKVQPAELEDSGVYFCASSQLRDFTGTGGYEQYFGPGTRLTVT.

In this sample, this clone turned up a few times. V gene TRBV5-1 combines with J gene TRBJ2-1, with D tentatively TRBD2 (6 bases). Germline CDR1 is SGHRS and CDR2 is YFSETQ. The germline V and J ends were trimmed by 3 bases and 5 bases, with 18 bases remaining between them. This CDR3 is 16 amino acids long. CDR3 protein: CASSSFSGGGDNEQFF. DNA for the CDR3: TGCGCCAGCAGCTCGTTTAGTGGGGGAGGAGACAATGAGCAGTTCTTC.